The source of this T cell receptor (beta chain) is a study of human T cells and chemical hapten exposure. Per the authors' pipeline: Samples contained a median of approximately 100,000 TCRs, with a range of roughly 23,224 to 700,000. One entry per CDR3 protein, called by TCRdb with MiXCR from the RACE reads. These V and J calls derive from TCRdb rather than the authors' analysis. Among fewer than 400,000 distinct CDR3 sequences listed, about 7% were seen once. The time point: patch test 1, 2 weeks after DPC sensitization. Treatment defined: therapeutic diphenylcyclopropenone sensitization with weekly scalp DPC. This clonotype has just a few counts. The length of the CDR3 is 15 residues. The V gene end was trimmed by 6 bases and the J gene end by 6 bases; junction bases not matched to a gene: 10. Germline V gene data show CDR1 as SEHNR and CDR2 as FQNEAQ (reference sequence).

Here the sequenced sample was whole blood, taken in connection with sensitization to the hapten diphenylcyclopropenone (DPC). This clonotype was sampled from a woman in her late teens or twenties with alopecia areata. Some clones in this sample may be carry-over from other donors' samples. The chain is built from TRBV7-9 and TRBJ2-2; 7 nucleotides agree with TRBD1. CDR3 DNA sequence: TGTGCCAGCAGTTTTAGGGGGCGGAGCGCCGGGGAGCTGTTTTTT. This codes for CASSFRGRSAGELFF.